Below, 20 T cell receptor beta chains from the same sample are listed, as sequenced in a study of blood T cell repertoires in COVID-19. This table comes from immunoSEQ multiplex PCR, and its TCRdb copy is limited to in-frame clones, with some not included. The sample shows around 200,000 clones, 70% to 90% of them seen only once. The sample consisted of PBMCs or T cells enriched from blood (not recorded which). These receptor sequences come from a woman in her thirties or forties with acute COVID-19.

The genes are TRBV27 and TRBJ2-3, with D perhaps TRBD2 (7 bases). In germline, CDR1 is MNHEY, CDR2 SMNVEV (reference sequence). Trimming left V 6 bases short and J 5 bases short, with 15 bases between. The CDR3 contains 14 residues. As DNA, the CDR3 is TGTGCCAGCAGACCCCGGGGGGCGGTAGATACGCAGTATTTT. Its translation is CASRPRGAVDTQYF.

The chain has TRBV29-1 and TRBJ2-3; D is undetermined. The germline V gene encodes CDR1 SQVTM and CDR2 ANQGSEA. With 1 base removed from V and 6 bases from J, the gap between germline ends came to 8 bases. The CDR3 contains 12 residues. CDR3 nucleotides: TGCAGCGTTGAAGTGGAGAGGGATACGCAGTATTTT. Translation gives CSVEVERDTQYF.

The CDR3 nucleotides are TGTGCCAGCAGCGCGGGACTAGCGGGAGGGCCATATACGCAGTATTTT. Translating gives CASSAGLAGGPYTQYF. The gene calls are TRBV11-3 and TRBJ2-3; 16 nucleotides match TRBD2. The CDR3 is 16 amino acids. Trimming removed 5 bases from V and 7 bases from J; junction bases left unmatched: 6. Germline loops: CDR1 SGHNT, CDR2 YENEEA. Full variable domain (outside the CDR3, taken from reference TRBV11-3 and TRBJ2-3): EAGVVQSPRYKIIEKKQPVAFWCNPISGHNTLYWYLQNLGQGPELLIRYENEEAVDDSQLPKDRFSAERLKGVDSTLKIQPAELGDSAVYLCASSAGLAGGPYTQYFGPGTRLTVL.

V usage is TRBV4-2 and J usage is TRBJ2-3, with 10 bases fitting TRBD2. Per germline, CDR1 LGHNA and CDR2 YNFKEQ. The CDR3 extends over 18 amino acids. The J segment lost 5 bases and the V segment lost 0 bases, leaving 11 bases of the junction unmatched. CDR3 in amino acids: CASSQDRIAGGHGDTQYF. The DNA of the CDR3 is TGTGCCAGCAGCCAAGATCGGATAGCGGGGGGCCACGGAGATACGCAGTATTTT.

The CDR3, as DNA: TGTGCCAGCAGTGAAAGGGGACAGACTTACAATCAGCCCCAGCATTTT. It is translated as CASSERGQTYNQPQHF. The chain joins TRBV6-1 to TRBJ1-5; TRBD1 matches 7 bases. J lost 3 bases, V lost 2 bases, and 7 bases had no gene match. The CDR3 extends over 16 amino acids. Per the germline V gene, CDR1 is MNHNS and CDR2 is SASEGT.

This clone was seen a handful of times. V usage is TRBV27 and J usage is TRBJ2-3; D remains ambiguous. The germline V gene has CDR1 MNHEY and CDR2 SMNVEV (reference sequence). This CDR3 is 14 amino acids long. V lost 3 bases to trimming and J lost 2 bases, with 9 bases between them. CDR3 in DNA: TGTGCCAGCAGTTTCGACACCTTCACAGATACGCAGTATTTT. As protein: CASSFDTFTDTQYF.

The genes are TRBV6-5 and TRBJ1-2; D gene uncertain. In germline, CDR1 is MNHEY, CDR2 SVGAGI. The CDR3 runs to 13 residues. V was cut by 8 bases and J by 6 bases, with 16 bases left in between. Here the CDR3 reads CASAGVPSHGYTF. DNA for the CDR3: TGTGCCAGCGCGGGCGTTCCTTCCCATGGCTACACCTTC.

On this clone itself: Its ends do not fully match the called genes, so a read error is possible. The CDR3 DNA follows: TGTGCCAGTAGTCCCGGGCTAGCGGGACCCACCTTC. Translated, it gives CASSPGLAGPTF. This chain uses TRBV19 with TRBJ2-7; TRBD2 aligns across 9 bases. This CDR3 region has 12 residues. CDR1 LNHDA and CDR2 SQIVND come from the germline V gene (reference sequence).

V usage is TRBV4-2 and J usage is TRBJ2-3, with a possible D match to TRBD1 (6 bases). Trimming left V 0 bases short and J 1 base short, with 8 bases between. The CDR3 loop spans 15 amino acids. Per the germline V gene, CDR1 is LGHNA and CDR2 is YNFKEQ. The CDR3 DNA reads TGTGCCAGCAGCCAAGACAACAGGGGCACAGATACGCAGTATTTT. This translates into CASSQDNRGTDTQYF.

Concerning this clone itself: This CDR3 is also generated by other DNA sequences in the sample. The rearrangement uses TRBV5-6 and TRBJ1-2; 9 bases agree with TRBD1. Trimming took 3 bases from V and 6 from J; bases not matched to a gene: 3. The V gene's germline CDR1 is SGHDT and CDR2 YYEEEE. The CDR3 runs to 13 residues. The CDR3 loop is CASSWGQGDGYTF. The CDR3 nucleotides are TGTGCCAGCAGCTGGGGACAGGGCGATGGCTACACCTTC.

V is TRBV14 and J is TRBJ2-7; 7 bases are shared with TRBD1. The CDR3 is 14 amino acids. Losses at the gene ends were 2 bases for V and 6 bases for J; bases not matched to a gene: 7. CDR1 and CDR2 from the germline V gene are SGHDN and FVKESK. For the CDR3, the DNA is TGTGCCAGCAGCCAAAACAGGGGAACCGCCGAGCAGTACTTC. It specifies CASSQNRGTAEQYF.

The J gene is TRBJ2-1, the V gene TRBV11-2, with TRBD2 matching over 8 bases. The junction had 1 base not matched to a gene; V was cut back by 6 bases and J by 0 bases. The CDR3 spans 14 residues. From germline, CDR1 is SGHAT and CDR2 FQNNGV. The CDR3 DNA reads as TGTGCCAGCAGGGCGGGAGGCTCCTACAATGAGCAGTTCTTC. This translates into CASRAGGSYNEQFF.

V and J are TRBV4-2 and TRBJ2-7, with TRBD1 as a possible D gene (6 bases). Looked up from germline, CDR1 is LGHNA and CDR2 is YNFKEQ. The CDR3 runs 15 residues. With 1 base removed from V and 4 bases from J, the gap between germline ends came to 14 bases. In DNA, the CDR3 is TGTGCCAGCAGCCAAGGCGCAGGGGCGTCATACGAGCAGTACTTC. It codes for CASSQGAGASYEQYF.

This clone came up once. The chain carries TRBV9 and TRBJ2-2; a weak D match, TRBD2 (6 bases). CDR3 length: 17 residues. Germline CDR1 SGDLS, CDR2 YYNGEE. Trimming took 3 bases from V and 7 from J, leaving 22 bases between them. CDR3 DNA: TGTGCCAGCAGCGGGGTTGGCCGGGACTGGCGGAGCGGGGAGCTGTTTTTT. Protein product: CASSGVGRDWRSGELFF.

The chain is built from TRBV5-8 and TRBJ1-6, with D possibly TRBD1 on 5 matching bases. The V and J ends lost 4 bases and 6 bases respectively, with 14 bases between them. This CDR3 region has 15 residues. The V gene's germline CDR1 is SGHTS and CDR2 YDEGEE. The CDR3 protein is CASSSQPGGNSPLHF. The CDR3 coding sequence is TGTGCCAGCAGCAGCCAGCCGGGGGGTAATTCACCCCTCCACTTT.

The chain has TRBV30 and TRBJ1-5, with unresolved D. CDR3 length: 14 residues. Looked up from germline, CDR1 is GTSNPN and CDR2 is SVGIG (reference sequence). Trimming shortened V by 2 bases and J by 5 bases, and 13 bases separated the two germline ends. The CDR3 is CAWSSGTSDQPQHF. In DNA form, the CDR3 reads TGTGCCTGGAGTTCGGGAACCAGCGATCAGCCCCAGCATTTT.

CDR3 DNA: TGCAGCGTTGACACCAACCGACTAGCGGGTGAGCAGTTCTTC. It translates to CSVDTNRLAGEQFF. The rearrangement joins TRBV29-1 to TRBJ2-1; 10 nucleotides agree with TRBD2. Germline CDR1 reads SQVTM; CDR2 reads ANQGSEA. The CDR3 covers 14 residues. V shed 3 bases and J 9 bases; nucleotides not matched to a gene: 8.

This clone was counted a few times. The J gene is TRBJ2-3, the V gene TRBV24-1, with 12 bases matching TRBD2. Germline lookup yields CDR1 KGHDR and CDR2 SFDVKD. The J segment lost 0 bases and the V segment lost 1 base, leaving 4 bases of the junction unmatched. The CDR3 length is 18 residues. For the CDR3, the DNA is TGTGCCACCAGTGATTTTACTAGCGGGGGGACTAGCACAGATACGCAGTATTTT. Its protein product is CATSDFTSGGTSTDTQYF.

Worth noting for this clone: Other DNA sequences in this sample translate to the same CDR3. J is TRBJ2-7 and V is TRBV19; 7 bases are a match to TRBD2. Germline trimming cut 3 bases from V and 3 bases from J; bases unmatched to any gene: 2. Per the germline V gene, CDR1 is LNHDA and CDR2 is SQIVND (reference sequence). This CDR3 has 13 amino acids. The CDR3: CASSMGGNYEQYF. The CDR3 bases are TGTGCCAGTAGTATGGGGGGGAACTACGAGCAGTACTTC.

This clone was seen just once. The rearrangement links TRBV7-2 to TRBJ2-3, with 9 bases that match TRBD1. The V gene end was trimmed by 3 bases and the J gene end by 1 base; junction bases not matched to a gene: 8. From germline, CDR1 is SGHTA and CDR2 FQGNSA. CDR3 length: 17 amino acids. The CDR3 loop is CASSFPLGTGRTDTQYF. The DNA of the CDR3 is TGTGCCAGCAGCTTCCCTTTAGGGACAGGGCGCACAGATACGCAGTATTTT. The full variable domain, in which reference TRBV7-2 and TRBJ2-3 provide the parts outside the CDR3, is GAGVSQSPSNKVTEKGKDVELRCDPISGHTALYWYRQSLGQGLEFLIYFQGNSAPDKSGLPSDRFSAERTGGSVSTLTIQRTQQEDSAVYLCASSFPLGTGRTDTQYFGPGTRLTVL.